The present TCR beta chain was sequenced within a study of T cell responses to AZD1222 COVID-19 vaccine. Study findings and constraints: Reportedly, close to half of spike-specific TCRs are directed against unmutated variant regions. With dominance at 160-218 and 743-854, vaccine-associated CD4 TCRs spanned spike.

Sequencing was performed with immunoSEQ multiplex PCR; in TCRdb, only in-frame clones are kept and a portion is missing. The sample records roughly 76,000 clones, roughly 89% being singletons. Comment on this clone: Its target is not known.

Germline V gene data show CDR1 as MNHEY and CDR2 as SVGAGI. This CDR3 is 14 amino acids long. With 4 bases removed from V and 10 bases from J, the gap between germline ends came to 14 bases. The origin of this receptor is an adult in good health. The chain carries TRBV6-5 and TRBJ1-6, with D perhaps matching TRBD1 (6 bases). Sequenced material: peripheral blood, taken on day 0 of AZD1222 vaccination. CDR3 sequence (DNA): TGTGCCAGCAGTTCAGGACAGAATGGCTCACCCCTCCACTTT. This sequence encodes CASSSGQNGSPLHF.